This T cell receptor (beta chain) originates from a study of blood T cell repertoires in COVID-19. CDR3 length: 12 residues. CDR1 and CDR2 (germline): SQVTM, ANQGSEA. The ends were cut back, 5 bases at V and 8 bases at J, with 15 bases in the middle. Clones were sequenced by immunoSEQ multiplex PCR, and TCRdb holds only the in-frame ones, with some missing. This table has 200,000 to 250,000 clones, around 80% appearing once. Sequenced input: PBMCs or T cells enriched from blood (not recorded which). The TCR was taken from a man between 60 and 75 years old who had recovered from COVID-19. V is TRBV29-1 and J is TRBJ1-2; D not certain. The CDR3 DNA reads TGCAGCGTTTTCATTTGGGCTGAGGGCTACACCTTC. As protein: CSVFIWAEGYTF.